This T cell receptor (beta chain) was identified in a study of human T cells and chemical hapten exposure. The wider study: The study lasted 20 to 25 weeks, and patients were dosed weekly with diphenylcyclopropenone on the scalp throughout.

The time point here: patch test 3, about 24 weeks after DPC sensitization. Specified treatment: therapeutic diphenylcyclopropenone sensitization with weekly scalp DPC. Blood sampling preceded each patch test application. The CDR3 spans 14 residues. CDR1 is SGHTA, CDR2 FQGNSA, per germline. V lost 8 bases to trimming and J lost 5 bases; unmatched junction nucleotides: 9. During construction of the library, unique molecular identifiers were attached to individual cDNA molecules for quantitative, reproducible TCR counting. TCRdb re-derived calls from the RACE reads in MiXCR, one entry per CDR3 protein. This sample has under 200,000 distinct CDR3 sequences, with about a quarter found just once. The table lists this clonotype with a few counts. What it binds is not known. Overall study findings and caveats: The donor cohort had alopecia, so its immune response may not match that of healthy people.

This sequence was found in a woman aged 18-29 years with alopecia areata. Some clones in this sample may be carry-over from other donors' samples. V gene TRBV7-2 combines with J gene TRBJ2-1; TRBD2 matches at 7 bases. The sample was whole blood, taken in connection with sensitization to the hapten diphenylcyclopropenone (DPC). The CDR3 DNA sequence: TGTGCCAGCGAAGCGGGAAGGACTAACAATGAGCAGTTCTTC. Protein sequence: CASEAGRTNNEQFF.